The present T cell receptor beta chain was sequenced within a study of T cell changes during pregnancy in multiple sclerosis. This table comes from immunoSEQ multiplex PCR, and its TCRdb copy is limited to in-frame clones, with some not included. The sample includes 95,000 to 110,000 clones, approximately 90% of them seen just once. The source is a female donor with multiple sclerosis, enrolled in a pregnancy study. The input for sequencing was peripheral blood, taken after pregnancy.

In DNA form, the CDR3 reads TGTGCCAGCAGCCTCCAAACAGGGGTTGGGGCCAACGTCCTGACTTTC. Its translation: CASSLQTGVGANVLTF. The chain joins TRBV25-1 to TRBJ2-6; 7 positions match TRBD1. The germline gives CDR1 MGHDK, CDR2 SYGVNS. This CDR3 contains 16 residues. V trimming: 6 bases; J trimming: 3 bases; junction bases outside the gene matches: 8.